The 19 T cell receptor beta chains reported below all come from one sample, sequenced in a study of blood T cell repertoires in COVID-19. Produced via immunoSEQ multiplex PCR; TCRdb's table is partial and in-frame only. This sample has 450,000 or so clones, with about 88% found just once. Sequencing was carried out using peripheral blood. The origin of the receptors is a woman in her 40s with COVID-19, enrolled during active disease.

The genes are TRBV28 and TRBJ1-6, with D possibly TRBD1 on 5 matching bases. This CDR3 has 15 amino acids. The germline CDR1 and CDR2 sequences are MDHEN and SYDVKM. Trimming removed 2 bases from V and 6 bases from J, with 11 bases in between. The CDR3 region has the DNA TGTGCCAGCAGTTTAGAAGCGGGACGTAATTCACCCCTCCACTTT. Protein product: CASSLEAGRNSPLHF.

This chain connects TRBV29-1 to TRBJ1-2; D may be TRBD1 (5 bases). The CDR3 length is 12 residues. Germline loops: CDR1 SQVTM, CDR2 ANQGSEA. Between the trimmed V and J ends, which lost 5 bases and 10 bases, there was a span of 17 bases. As DNA, the CDR3 is TGCAGCGTTCAAGGCCAGGGCATCAACTACACCTTC. Its protein is CSVQGQGINYTF.

Details on this clone: Distinct nucleotide sequences in the sample also encode this CDR3. The chain uses TRBV19 and TRBJ1-2; 8 bases agree with TRBD1. Trimming at V came to 3 bases and at J to 2 bases, leaving 2 bases not matched to a gene. Germline values: CDR1 LNHDA, CDR2 SQIVND (reference sequence). The CDR3 runs to 14 residues. The CDR3 is CASSINRGNYGYTF. Written as DNA, the CDR3 is TGTGCCAGTAGTATTAACAGGGGGAACTATGGCTACACCTTC. The whole variable domain, filled in from reference TRBV19 and TRBJ1-2, reads DGGITQSPKYLFRKEGQNVTLSCEQNLNHDAMYWYRQDPGQGLRLIYYSQIVNDFQKGDIAEGYSVSREKKESFPLTVTSAQKNPTAFYLCASSINRGNYGYTFGSGTRLTVV.

Note on this clone: Other DNA variants within this sample encode the same CDR3. The rearrangement joins TRBV5-1 to TRBJ1-2; 7 nucleotides match TRBD1. The V gene's germline CDR1 is SGHRS and CDR2 YFSETQ. Germline trimming cut 2 bases from V and 8 bases from J; bases unmatched to any gene: 9. The CDR3 is 14 amino acids. The CDR3 loop is CASSLGTGDYGYTF. The CDR3 DNA is TGCGCCAGCAGCTTAGGCACAGGGGATTACGGCTACACCTTC.

This clone occurred a few times. This chain uses TRBV2 with TRBJ1-1; D not resolved. This CDR3 spans 14 amino acids. In germline, CDR1 is SNHLY, CDR2 FYNNEI. The V end lost 8 bases, the J end lost 3 bases, and 16 bases lay between the germline ends. The CDR3 sequence: CASQGIGRDTEAFF. CDR3 DNA sequence: TGTGCCAGCCAAGGGATTGGGAGGGACACTGAAGCTTTCTTT.

This clone was seen a single time. The chain has TRBV7-3 and TRBJ2-3; TRBD2 might be the D (6 bases). Per the germline V gene, CDR1 is SGHTA and CDR2 is FQGTGA. V was trimmed by 3 bases and J by 5 bases, leaving 9 bases between them. This CDR3 has 13 amino acids. CDR3: CASSLGGLDTQYF. The CDR3 DNA is TGTGCCAGCAGCTTGGGGGGTTTAGATACGCAGTATTTT.

Here the CDR3 reads CATKGSGTATFSGNTIYF. The CDR3 nucleotides are TGTGCCACTAAGGGGTCCGGGACAGCTACCTTTTCTGGAAACACCATATATTTT. V gene TRBV19 combines with J gene TRBJ1-3; 7 bases map to TRBD1. Germline values: CDR1 LNHDA, CDR2 SQIVND (reference sequence). This CDR3 has 18 residues. With V trimmed by 10 bases and J by 1 base, 19 bases remained unmatched.

The chain combines TRBV30 with TRBJ2-2; TRBD2 aligns across 8 bases. The CDR3 sequence is 13 residues long. The germline CDR1 and CDR2 sequences are GTSNPN and SVGIG (reference sequence). V lost 1 base, J lost 8 bases, and 3 bases stayed unmatched. CDR3 coding DNA: TGTGCCTGGAGTGAAAGCGGGAGTGGGGAGCTGTTTTTT. This translates into CAWSESGSGELFF.

The table lists this clone with a count of one. This rearrangement joins TRBV27 to TRBJ2-7; tentatively, D is TRBD1 (5 bases). V was trimmed by 5 bases and J by 2 bases, leaving 10 bases between them. Germline assignment: CDR1 MNHEY and CDR2 SMNVEV (reference sequence). The length of the CDR3 is 13 residues. CDR3 coding DNA: TGTGCCAGCAGTGTGGGGCAGACCTACGAGCAGTACTTC. It codes for CASSVGQTYEQYF.

This clone occurred once. The V gene is TRBV10-2, the J gene TRBJ1-6; D might be TRBD1 (6 bases). The germline V and J ends were trimmed by 6 bases and 5 bases, with 11 bases remaining between them. The CDR3 has 14 amino acids. Germline lookup yields CDR1 WSHSY and CDR2 SAAADI. CDR3 in DNA: TGCGCCAGCAGCACAGGGTCCCATAATTCACCCCTCCACTTT. Translated: CASSTGSHNSPLHF.

The chain is built from TRBV6-2 or TRBV6-3 and TRBJ1-4; 9 nucleotides align to TRBD1. Looked up from germline, CDR1 is MNHEY and CDR2 is SVGEGT. V lost 5 bases, J lost 7 bases, and 8 bases stayed unmatched. This CDR3 is 15 amino acids long. This CDR3 reads CASSLGTGRREKLFF. The DNA for the CDR3 is TGTGCCAGCAGTCTCGGGACAGGGAGACGTGAAAAACTGTTTTTT.

Written as DNA, the CDR3 is TGTGCCAGCAGCTTATCCTTGGGGACAGGCGGAAACACCATATATTTT. Its protein product is CASSLSLGTGGNTIYF. The chain joins TRBV7-9 to TRBJ1-3; 8 bases line up with TRBD1. The V gene end was trimmed by 2 bases and the J gene end by 4 bases; junction bases not matched to a gene: 7. Per germline, CDR1 SEHNR and CDR2 FQNEAQ (reference sequence). The length of the CDR3 is 16 residues.

In this sample, this clone turned up a few times. CDR3 DNA sequence: TGTGCCAGCAGTTTGGGACAGGTTCGGCATTCACCCCTCCACTTT. It codes for CASSLGQVRHSPLHF. The chain has TRBV6-5 and TRBJ1-6; 8 nucleotides line up with TRBD1. The CDR3 has 15 residues. CDR1 MNHEY and CDR2 SVGAGI come from the germline V gene. V dropped 4 bases and J dropped 8; count of bases not matched to a gene: 7.

The CDR3 loop is CASSLEEKMRKETQYF. CDR3 sequence (DNA): TGTGCCAGCAGCTTGGAGGAGAAGATGAGAAAAGAGACCCAGTACTTC. The J gene is TRBJ2-5, the V gene TRBV5-8; no firm D call. V was shortened by 0 bases and J by 3 bases, with 15 bases between the two germline ends. Germline V CDR1 and CDR2: SGHTS, YDEGEE. The CDR3 loop spans 16 amino acids. The full variable domain, with the rest looked up from reference TRBV5-8 and TRBJ2-5, is EAGVTQSPTHLIKTRGQQATLRCSPISGHTSVYWYQQALGLGLQFLLWYDEGEERNRGNFPPRFSGRQFPNYSSELNVNALELEDSALYLCASSLEEKMRKETQYFGPGTRLLVL.

The rearrangement uses TRBV14 and TRBJ1-3; D call uncertain. CDR1 SGHDN and CDR2 FVKESK come from the germline V gene. CDR3 size: 15 residues. The ends were cut back, 1 base at V and 7 bases at J, with 14 bases in the middle. The CDR3 DNA reads TGTGCCAGCAGCCAAGGCGTTCCCAAAACGAACACCATATATTTT. As protein: CASSQGVPKTNTIYF.

The genes are TRBV30 and TRBJ1-6; possibly TRBD1 for D (6 bases). Germline CDR1 reads GTSNPN; CDR2 reads SVGIG (reference sequence). V lost 0 bases and J lost 7, with 10 bases in between. This CDR3 is built from 14 residues. CDR3 sequence (DNA): TGTGCCTGGAGTGTACAGGGACGAAATTCACCCCTCCACTTT. Protein: CAWSVQGRNSPLHF.

This clone was observed a handful of times. The chain combines TRBV11-2 with TRBJ2-7; D is ambiguous. The CDR3 runs 13 residues. V was clipped by 1 base and J by 2 bases, with 6 bases between them. CDR1 is SGHAT, CDR2 FQNNGV, per germline. CDR3 residues: CASSLGPPYEQYF. The CDR3 DNA sequence: TGTGCCAGCAGCTTAGGGCCTCCCTACGAGCAGTACTTC.

V usage is TRBV12-5 and J usage is TRBJ1-5, with D uncertain. Germline V gene data show CDR1 as LGHNT and CDR2 as FRNRAP. Trimming took 2 bases from V and 8 from J, leaving 19 bases between them. The CDR3 contains 16 residues. The CDR3 region has the DNA TGTGCTAGTGGTTTGATTCTGGGAGTTGACGGGGAGCCCCAGCATTTT. It encodes CASGLILGVDGEPQHF.

This clone has a handful of counts. The CDR3, as DNA: TGTGCCAGCAGCTTGGTTGGTGGGGCCCATTCACCCCTCCACTTT. Translated, it gives CASSLVGGAHSPLHF. This rearrangement joins TRBV5-5 to TRBJ1-6, with TRBD1 as a possible D gene (5 bases). The V end lost 0 bases, the J end lost 8 bases, and 12 bases lay between the germline ends. The CDR3 length is 15 residues. Looked up from germline, CDR1 is SGHKS and CDR2 is YYEKEE (reference sequence).